This T cell receptor (beta chain) comes out of a study of T cell clonality in common variable immunodeficiency. Study results and caveats: CVID patient heterogeneity limited repertoire-clinical complication correlations. TCRbeta clonality was increased in CVID versus healthy controls. Compared with controls, CVID subjects had fewer shared TCRbeta clones.

V lost 5 bases to trimming and J lost 5 bases; unmatched junction nucleotides: 12. Per germline, CDR1 SGDLS and CDR2 YYNGEE. The CDR3 totals 16 residues. Some clones are missing from TCRdb's copy, which holds only in-frame ones; the method was immunoSEQ multiplex PCR. The sample is made up of 50,000 to 65,000 clones, none counted only once. Donors gave roughly 5 to 8.5 ml heparinized peripheral whole blood. This clone was counted many times. Antigen: not known. The CDR3 goes on 3 residues after the read ends, and that part is filled in from the germline J gene. The source of this sequence is a person aged 18 to 75 in good health. The V and J genes are TRBV9 and TRBJ2-3; 9 bases map to TRBD2. Sequenced sample: peripheral blood mononuclear cells. Here the CDR3 reads CASSRSKAGGEDTQYF. Incomplete CDR3 DNA: TGTGCCAGCAGTCGAAGTAAAGCGGGAGGAGAAGATACG.